Sequencing of this T cell receptor (beta chain) was carried out in a study of T-cell memory formation after mild COVID-19. About the study: TCR clusters mostly belonged to single donors. Findings of the study overall: Second-wave clones with a day 37 peak had unconfirmed SARS-CoV-2 specificity. Contracting clones from day 15 to 85 showed balanced CD4/CD8; later expanders favored CD4+. Mainly in CM and EM were contracting CD4+ clones; CD8+ were in EMRA.

The V gene's germline CDR1 is SGHAT and CDR2 FQNNGV. V was pared by 5 bases and J by 3 bases, with 3 bases of the junction left unmatched. The CDR3 extends over 13 amino acids. This clonotype was observed a few times. Its antigen is not identified. MiXCR was run by TCRdb on the 5' RACE reads, yielding one entry per CDR3 protein. The sample lists about 340,000 distinct CDR3 sequences; roughly 20% were seen once. This receptor was identified in an adult woman who had mild COVID-19 (a few samples of this study predate the infection). Cell type and time point are not known. Sequencing was performed on PBMCs or a T cell subset sorted from them (not recorded which). The gene calls are TRBV11-2 and TRBJ2-5; 7 bases align to TRBD1. The CDR3 protein is CASSAGTEETQYF. DNA of the CDR3: TGTGCCAGCAGCGCTGGGACAGAAGAGACCCAGTACTTC.